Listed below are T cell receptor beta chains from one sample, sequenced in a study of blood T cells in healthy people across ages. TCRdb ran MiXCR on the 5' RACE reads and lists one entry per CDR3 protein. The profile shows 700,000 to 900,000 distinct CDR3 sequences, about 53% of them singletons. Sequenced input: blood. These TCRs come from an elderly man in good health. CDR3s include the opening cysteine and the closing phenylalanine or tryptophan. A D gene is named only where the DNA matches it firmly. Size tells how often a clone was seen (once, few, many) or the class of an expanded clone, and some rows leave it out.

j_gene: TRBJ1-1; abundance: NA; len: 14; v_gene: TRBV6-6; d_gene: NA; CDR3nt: TGTGCCAGCAGGCTTTCAGGGCAGGGCACTGAAGCTTTCTTT; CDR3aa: CASRLSGQGTEAFF
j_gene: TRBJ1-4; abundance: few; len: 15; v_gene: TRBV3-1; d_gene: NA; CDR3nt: TGTGCCAGCAGCCCGAATCGGGGGAGGAATGAAAAACTGTTTTTT; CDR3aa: CASSPNRGRNEKLFF
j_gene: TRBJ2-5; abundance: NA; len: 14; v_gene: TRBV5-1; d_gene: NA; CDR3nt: TGCGCCAGCAGCTTGGGAAGGGAGCAAGAGACCCAGTACTTC; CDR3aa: CASSLGREQETQYF
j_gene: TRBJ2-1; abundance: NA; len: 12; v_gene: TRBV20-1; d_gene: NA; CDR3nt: TGCAGTGCTAGTTTAAGGGGGGATGAGCAGTTCTTC; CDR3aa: CSASLRGDEQFF
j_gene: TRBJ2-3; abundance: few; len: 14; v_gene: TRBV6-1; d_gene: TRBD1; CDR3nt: TGTGCCAGCCTCTGGGACAGACGCACAGATACGCAGTATTTT; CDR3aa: CASLWDRRTDTQYF
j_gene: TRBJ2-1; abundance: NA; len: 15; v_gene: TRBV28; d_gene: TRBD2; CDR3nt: TGTGCCAGCAGTACTAGCGGGAGTAACTACAATGAGCAGTTCTTC; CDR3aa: CASSTSGSNYNEQFF
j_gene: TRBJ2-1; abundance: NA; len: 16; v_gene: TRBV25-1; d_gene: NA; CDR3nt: TGTGCCAGCAGTGAGCCGGGACGAGCGGACTACAATGAGCAGTTCTTC; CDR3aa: CASSEPGRADYNEQFF
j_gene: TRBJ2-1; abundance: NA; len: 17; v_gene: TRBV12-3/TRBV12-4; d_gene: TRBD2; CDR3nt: TGTGCCGGCAGTCCGGGGACTAGCGGGACGGTCTACAATGAGCAGTTCTTC; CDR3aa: CAGSPGTSGTVYNEQFF
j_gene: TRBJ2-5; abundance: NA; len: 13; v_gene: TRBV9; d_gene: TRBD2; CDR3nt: TGTGCCAGCAGCGCTAGCGGAAAAGAGACCCAGTACTTC; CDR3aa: CASSASGKETQYF
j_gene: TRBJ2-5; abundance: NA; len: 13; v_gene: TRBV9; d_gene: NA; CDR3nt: TGTGCCAGCAGCGTAGGGACAGAAGAGACCCAGTACTTC; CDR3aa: CASSVGTEETQYF
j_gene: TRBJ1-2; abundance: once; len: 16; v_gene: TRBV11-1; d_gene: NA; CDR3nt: TGTGCCAGCGGCTTATCGAAGGGCCCGACTAACTATGGCTACACCTTC; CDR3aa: CASGLSKGPTNYGYTF
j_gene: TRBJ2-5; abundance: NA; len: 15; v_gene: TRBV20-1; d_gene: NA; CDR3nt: TGCAGTGCTAGAGACCCTCGTGGGGGGTCGGGGACCCAGTACTTC; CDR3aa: CSARDPRGGSGTQYF
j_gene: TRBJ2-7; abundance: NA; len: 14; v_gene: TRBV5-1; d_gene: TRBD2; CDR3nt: TGCGCCAGCAGCTGGAAACTAGCGGGGGGCGAGCAGTACTTC; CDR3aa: CASSWKLAGGEQYF
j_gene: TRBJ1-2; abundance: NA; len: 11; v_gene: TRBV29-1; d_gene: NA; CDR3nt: TGCAGCGTTGACCCACCTTCGGAAGACACCTTC; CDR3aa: CSVDPPSEDTF
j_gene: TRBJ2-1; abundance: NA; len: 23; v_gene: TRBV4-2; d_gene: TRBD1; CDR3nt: TGTGCCAGCAGCCAAGATTCCCGATTAGACAGGGGGGTCGCGAACGCAGTCTTAAATGAGCAGTTCTTC; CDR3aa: CASSQDSRLDRGVANAVLNEQFF
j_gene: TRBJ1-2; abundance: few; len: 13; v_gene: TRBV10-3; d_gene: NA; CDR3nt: TGTGCCATCAGTGCTGACCGTTACTATGGCTACACCTTC; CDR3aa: CAISADRYYGYTF
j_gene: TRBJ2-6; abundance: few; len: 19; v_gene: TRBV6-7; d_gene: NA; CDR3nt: TGTGCCAGCAGTTACTGGGCAGGGACGGACCTATCTGGGGCCAACGTCCTGACTTTC; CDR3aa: CASSYWAGTDLSGANVLTF
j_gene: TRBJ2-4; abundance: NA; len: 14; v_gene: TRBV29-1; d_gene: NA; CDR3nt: TGCAGCGAAGGCGCGGGTGTAGCCAAAAACATTCAGTACTTC; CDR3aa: CSEGAGVAKNIQYF
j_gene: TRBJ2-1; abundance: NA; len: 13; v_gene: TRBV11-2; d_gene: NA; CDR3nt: TGTGCCAGCAGCTTAGAGGTTGCTAGCGAGCAGTTCTTC; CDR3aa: CASSLEVASEQFF
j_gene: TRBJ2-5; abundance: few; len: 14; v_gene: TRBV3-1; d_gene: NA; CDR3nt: TGTGCCAGCAGCCCCCCGGTAGACCAAGAGACCCAGTACTTC; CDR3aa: CASSPPVDQETQYF
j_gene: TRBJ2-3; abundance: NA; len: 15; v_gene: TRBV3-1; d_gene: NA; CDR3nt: TGTGCCAGCAGCCCTAGCACGGAAGGGCACAGATACGCGTATTTT; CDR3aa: CASSPSTEGHRYAYF
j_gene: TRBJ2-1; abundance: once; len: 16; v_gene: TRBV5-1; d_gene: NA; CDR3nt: TGCGCCAGGCCAGGGCCGAGACAGGCAGACTACAATGAGCAGTTCTTC; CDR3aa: CARPGPRQADYNEQFF
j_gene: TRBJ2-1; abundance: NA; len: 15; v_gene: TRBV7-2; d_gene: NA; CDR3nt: TGTGCCAGCAGCACCCGGGACGGAGTCTACAATGAGCAGTTCTTC; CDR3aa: CASSTRDGVYNEQFF
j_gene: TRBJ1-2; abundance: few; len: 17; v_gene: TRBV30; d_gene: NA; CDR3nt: TGTGCCTGCCTAGAACGGGGCAGGGTTGGTTTTCCCTATGGCTACACCTTC; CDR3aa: CACLERGRVGFPYGYTF
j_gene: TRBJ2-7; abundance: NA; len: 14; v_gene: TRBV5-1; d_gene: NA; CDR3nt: TGCGCCAGCCGCTGGGCAGGGGACAACTACGAGCAGTACTTC; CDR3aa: CASRWAGDNYEQYF
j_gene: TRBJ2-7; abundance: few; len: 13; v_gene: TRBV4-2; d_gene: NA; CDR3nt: TGTGCCAGCAGCCAAGTGGGGAACTACGAGCAGTACTTC; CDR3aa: CASSQVGNYEQYF
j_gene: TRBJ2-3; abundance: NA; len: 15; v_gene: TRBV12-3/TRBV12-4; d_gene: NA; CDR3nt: TGTGCCAGCAGTTCGGGGGAGAGGGACACAGATACGCAGTATTTT; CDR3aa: CASSSGERDTDTQYF
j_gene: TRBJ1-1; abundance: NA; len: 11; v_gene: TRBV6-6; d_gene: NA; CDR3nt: TGTGCCAGCAGTTACTCCACTGAAGCTTTCTTT; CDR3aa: CASSYSTEAFF
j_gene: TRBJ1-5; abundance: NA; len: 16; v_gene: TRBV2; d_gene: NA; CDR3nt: TGTGCCAGCAGTGGTCAGGGGCCACAAACCGGTCAGCCCCAGCATTTT; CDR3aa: CASSGQGPQTGQPQHF
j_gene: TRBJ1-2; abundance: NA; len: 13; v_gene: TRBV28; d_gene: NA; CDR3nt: TGTGCCAGCAGTGTAGACCGCCTAAGTGGCTACACCTTC; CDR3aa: CASSVDRLSGYTF
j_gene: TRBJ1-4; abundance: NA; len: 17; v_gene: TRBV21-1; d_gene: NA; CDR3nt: TGTGCCAGCGGCAAAGTAGGCGACCCTTCAGCGGGTGAAAAACTGTTTTTT; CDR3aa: CASGKVGDPSAGEKLFF
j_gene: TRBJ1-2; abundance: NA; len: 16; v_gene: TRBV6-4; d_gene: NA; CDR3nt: TGTGCCAGCAGTGACTCGTTTCGGGGAGCTCGTTTGAGCTACACCTTC; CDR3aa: CASSDSFRGARLSYTF
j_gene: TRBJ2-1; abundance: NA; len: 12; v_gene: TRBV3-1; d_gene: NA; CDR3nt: TGTGCCAGCAGCCAAGGGGTGGGTGAGCAGTTCTTC; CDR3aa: CASSQGVGEQFF
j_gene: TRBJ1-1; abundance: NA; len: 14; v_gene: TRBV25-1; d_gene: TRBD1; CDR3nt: TGTGCCAGCAGCGTCCCGGGACAGCCCACTGAAGCTTTCTTT; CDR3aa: CASSVPGQPTEAFF
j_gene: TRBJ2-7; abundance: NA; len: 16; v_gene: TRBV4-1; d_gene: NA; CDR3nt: TGCGCCAGCAGCCAACAGGTGGACTACCGATCCTACGAGCAGTACTTC; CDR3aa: CASSQQVDYRSYEQYF
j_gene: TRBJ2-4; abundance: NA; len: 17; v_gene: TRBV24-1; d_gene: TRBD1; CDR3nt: TGTGCCACCAGTGATGGCCGACAGGGGGGAGGCAAAAACATTCAGTACTTC; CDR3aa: CATSDGRQGGGKNIQYF
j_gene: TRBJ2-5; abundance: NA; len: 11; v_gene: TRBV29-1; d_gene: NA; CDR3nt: TGCAGCGTTGCTTCCGCGGAGACCCAGTACTTC; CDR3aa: CSVASAETQYF
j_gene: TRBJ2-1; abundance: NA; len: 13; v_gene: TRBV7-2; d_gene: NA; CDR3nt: TGTGCCAGCAGCTTAGAACTAGCCGATGAGCAGTTCTTC; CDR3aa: CASSLELADEQFF
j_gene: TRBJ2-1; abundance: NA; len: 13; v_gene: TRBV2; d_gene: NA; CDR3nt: TGTGCCAGCTTACAGTTCAGGTACAATGAGCAGTTCTTC; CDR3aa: CASLQFRYNEQFF
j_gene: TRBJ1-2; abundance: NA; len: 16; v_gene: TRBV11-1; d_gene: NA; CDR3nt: TGTGCCAGCAGCTTATACACGGGCGCCAGTTCAGGGGGCTACACCTTC; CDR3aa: CASSLYTGASSGGYTF
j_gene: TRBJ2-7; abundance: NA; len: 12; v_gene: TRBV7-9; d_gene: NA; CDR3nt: TGTGCCAGCAGCGGATCCGGGACCAAGCAGTACTTC; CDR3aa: CASSGSGTKQYF
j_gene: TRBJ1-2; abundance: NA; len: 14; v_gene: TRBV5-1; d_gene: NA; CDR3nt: TGCGCCAGCAGCTCCGCTGGCCGAGGGTATGGCTACACCTTC; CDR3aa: CASSSAGRGYGYTF
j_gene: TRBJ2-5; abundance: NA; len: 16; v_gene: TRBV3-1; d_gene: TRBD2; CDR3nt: TGTGCCAGCAGAAGCGATGGGGCTAGCGGCCAAGAGACCCAGTACTTC; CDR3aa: CASRSDGASGQETQYF
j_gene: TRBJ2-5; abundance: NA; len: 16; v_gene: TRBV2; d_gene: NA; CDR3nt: TGTGCCAGCAGCAAAGGGCTGGAGGGAAGTCAAGAGACCCAGTACTTC; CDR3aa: CASSKGLEGSQETQYF
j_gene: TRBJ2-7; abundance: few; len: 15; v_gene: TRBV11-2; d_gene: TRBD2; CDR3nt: TGTGCCAGCAGCTCGACTAGCGCCAACTCCTACGAGCAGTACTTC; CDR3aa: CASSSTSANSYEQYF
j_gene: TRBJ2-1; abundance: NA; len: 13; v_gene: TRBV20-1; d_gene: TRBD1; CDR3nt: TGCAGTGCTAGGTGGGACAGAGGCAATGAGCAGTTCTTC; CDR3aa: CSARWDRGNEQFF
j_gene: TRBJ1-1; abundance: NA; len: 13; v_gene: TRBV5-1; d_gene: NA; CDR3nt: TGCGCCAGCAGCCCCAATCCGGGGACTGAAGCTTTCTTT; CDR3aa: CASSPNPGTEAFF
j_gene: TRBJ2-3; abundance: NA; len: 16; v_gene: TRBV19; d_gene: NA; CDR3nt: TGTGCCAGTAGTATGTGTCAGGGAATGCGAAGCAGAGACGCGTATTTT; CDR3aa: CASSMCQGMRSRDAYF
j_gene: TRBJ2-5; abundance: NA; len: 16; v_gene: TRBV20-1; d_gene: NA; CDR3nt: TGCAGTGCTAGAGTCCTAGCAGCATTCCCAAGTGGGACCCAGTACTTC; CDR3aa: CSARVLAAFPSGTQYF
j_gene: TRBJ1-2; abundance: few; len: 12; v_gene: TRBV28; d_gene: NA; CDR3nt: TGTGCCAGCAGTTTGCAGGGAAGCGGCTACACCTTC; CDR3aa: CASSLQGSGYTF
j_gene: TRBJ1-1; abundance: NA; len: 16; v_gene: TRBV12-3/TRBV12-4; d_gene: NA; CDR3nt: TGTGCCAGCAGTTTAGTGCCCGGCCAGGGTGCCACTGAAGCTTTCTTT; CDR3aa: CASSLVPGQGATEAFF
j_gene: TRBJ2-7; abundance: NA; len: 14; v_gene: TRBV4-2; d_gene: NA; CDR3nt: TGTGCCAGCAGCAAAGCAGCTATCCCCTACGAGCAGTACTTC; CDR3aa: CASSKAAIPYEQYF
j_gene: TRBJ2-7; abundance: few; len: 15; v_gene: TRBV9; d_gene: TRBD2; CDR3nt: TGTGCCAGCAGCCCGCTAGCGGGAGTCTACAATGAGCAGTACTTC; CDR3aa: CASSPLAGVYNEQYF
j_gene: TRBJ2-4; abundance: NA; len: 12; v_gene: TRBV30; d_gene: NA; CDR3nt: TGTGCCTGGAGTCCCGGGAGTGGCATTCAGTACTTC; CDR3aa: CAWSPGSGIQYF
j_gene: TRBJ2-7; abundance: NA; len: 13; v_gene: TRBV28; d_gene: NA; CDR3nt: TGTGCCAGCAGCCTTGACAGGAATCGGGAGCAGTACTTC; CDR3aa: CASSLDRNREQYF
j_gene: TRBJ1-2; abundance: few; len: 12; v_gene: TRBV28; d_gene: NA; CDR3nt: TGTGCCAGCGCCGGGGACAAATATGGCTACACCTTC; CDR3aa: CASAGDKYGYTF
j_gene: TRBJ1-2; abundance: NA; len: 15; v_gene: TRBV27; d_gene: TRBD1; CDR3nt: TGTGCCAGCAGTACCGCCGGACAGGGTTATGGTGGCTACACCTTC; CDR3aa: CASSTAGQGYGGYTF
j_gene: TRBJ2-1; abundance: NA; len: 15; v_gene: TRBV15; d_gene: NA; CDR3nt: TGTGCCACCAGCAGGATTAGGGGTAGGGGCAATGAGCAGTTCTTC; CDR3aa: CATSRIRGRGNEQFF
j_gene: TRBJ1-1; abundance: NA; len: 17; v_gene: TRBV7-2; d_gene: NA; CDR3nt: TGTGCCAGCAGCTTAGGTTGGGTGGGGGGGATCGAGGTCGAAGCTTTCTTT; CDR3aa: CASSLGWVGGIEVEAFF